Below, 4 T cell receptor beta chains from the same sample are listed, as sequenced in a study of CD8 T cells in Susac syndrome. With random hexamers, about 0.45 to 1 ug RNA was reverse transcribed. TCRdb analysed the immunoSEQ multiplex PCR reads with MiXCR anew, one entry per CDR3 protein. The sample comprises about 250,000 distinct CDR3 sequences, just over 90% of which are singletons, and around 0.07% rests with the top ten. The specimen was CD4+ T cells from PBMCs. The receptors were gathered from a human donor with multiple sclerosis.

The chain couples TRBV7-2 to TRBJ2-7; no reliable D call. The germline V gene encodes CDR1 SGHTA and CDR2 FQGNSA. V was trimmed by 0 bases and J by 0 bases, leaving 6 bases between them. This CDR3 comprises 14 residues. DNA of the CDR3: TGTGCCAGCAGCTTAGCGGGCAGCTCCTACGAGCAGTACTTC. Its protein product is CASSLAGSSYEQYF.

J is TRBJ1-1 and V is TRBV7-8; 7 nucleotides line up with TRBD1. The germline CDR1 and CDR2 sequences are SGHVS and FQNEAQ. Trimming removed 3 bases from V and 6 bases from J; junction bases left unmatched: 4. CDR3 length: 13 amino acids. For the CDR3, the DNA is TGTGCCAGCAGCTTTGACAGGGACGCTGAAGCTTTCTTT. As protein: CASSFDRDAEAFF.

The rearrangement links TRBV5-4 to TRBJ1-1, with 8 bases aligning to TRBD1. The CDR3 is 15 residues long. Germline values: CDR1 SGHNT, CDR2 YYREEE (reference sequence). The trim removed 4 bases at V and 6 bases at J, leaving 11 bases unmatched. DNA for the CDR3: TGTGCCAGCAGCCGGGTCCCAGGGGGCGCGTCTGAAGCTTTCTTT. Translated, it gives CASSRVPGGASEAFF.

The chain recombines TRBV11-2 with TRBJ2-3; D might be TRBD1 or TRBD2, each matching 5 bases. Germline V gene lookup returns CDR1 SGHAT and CDR2 FQNNGV. V was shortened by 5 bases and J by 3 bases, with 21 bases between the two germline ends. CDR3 length equals 17 residues. CDR3 nucleotides: TGTGCCAGCAGCATAAACAGCGACGGGGCCAGTACAGATACGCAGTATTTT. Translated, it gives CASSINSDGASTDTQYF.